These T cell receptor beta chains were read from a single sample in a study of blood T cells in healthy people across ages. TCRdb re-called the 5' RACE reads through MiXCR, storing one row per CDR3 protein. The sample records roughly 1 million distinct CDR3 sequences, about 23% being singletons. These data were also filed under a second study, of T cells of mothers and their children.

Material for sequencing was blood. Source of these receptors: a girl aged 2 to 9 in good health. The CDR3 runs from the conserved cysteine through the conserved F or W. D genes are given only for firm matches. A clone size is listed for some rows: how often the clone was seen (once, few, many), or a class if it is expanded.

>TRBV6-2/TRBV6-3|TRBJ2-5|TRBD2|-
TGTGCCAGCGGGACTAGCCAAGAGACCCAGTACTTC
CASGTSQETQYF
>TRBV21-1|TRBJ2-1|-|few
TGTGCCAGCTATTATTCCCGTGTGAGCTCCTACAATGAGCAGTTCTTC
CASYYSRVSSYNEQFF
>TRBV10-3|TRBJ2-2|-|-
TGTGCCATCAGGAAACACGACACCGGGGAGCTGTTTTTT
CAIRKHDTGELFF
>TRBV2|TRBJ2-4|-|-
TGTGCCAGCAGCACCGGGACGGACCTAGCCAAAAACATTCAGTACTTC
CASSTGTDLAKNIQYF
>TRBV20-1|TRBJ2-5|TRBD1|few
TGCAGTGCTAGAGCAGAGGGGGCTATGGAGACCCAGTACTTC
CSARAEGAMETQYF
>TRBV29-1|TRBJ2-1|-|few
TGCAGCGTTGATACCAGCAGGAGCTCCTACAATGAGCAGTTCTTC
CSVDTSRSSYNEQFF
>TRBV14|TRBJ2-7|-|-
TGTGCCAGCAGCCAAGAAGAAAGCTACGAGCAGTACTTC
CASSQEESYEQYF
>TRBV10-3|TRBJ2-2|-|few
TGTGCCATCCACGGTGGGAATCCGAACACCGGGGAGCTGTTTTTT
CAIHGGNPNTGELFF
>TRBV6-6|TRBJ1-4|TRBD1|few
TGTGCCAGCAGCGCCCCCGGGACAGTTAATGAAAAACTGTTTTTT
CASSAPGTVNEKLFF
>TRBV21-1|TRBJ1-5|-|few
TGTGCCAGAGGTCGGGGGGGAAGGAGCAATCAGCCCCAGCATTTT
CARGRGGRSNQPQHF
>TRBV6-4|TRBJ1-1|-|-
TGTGCCAGCAGTGAAGACCCTTGGGTGACTGAAGCTTTCTTT
CASSEDPWVTEAFF
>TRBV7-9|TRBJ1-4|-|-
TGTGCCAGCCGGGTAGGGTCACAGGGTAATCAACTGTTTTTT
CASRVGSQGNQLFF
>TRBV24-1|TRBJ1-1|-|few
TGTGCCACCTCGGGGGGGAACACTGAAGCTTTCTTT
CATSGGNTEAFF
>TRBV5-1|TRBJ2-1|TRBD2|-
TGCGCCAGCAGCTTCAGAGCGGGAGCGGACAATGAGCAGTTCTTC
CASSFRAGADNEQFF
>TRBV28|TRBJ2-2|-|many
TGTGCCAGCAGCTCACGGGAGTTCGGCACCGGGGAGCTGTTTTTT
CASSSREFGTGELFF
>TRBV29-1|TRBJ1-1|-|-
TGCAGCGCCTCACAGGGAGCTGAAGCTTTCTTT
CSASQGAEAFF
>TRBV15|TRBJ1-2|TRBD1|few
TGTGCCACCAGCAGTGGACGGGACAGGACCCGACTTACCGGCTACACCTTC
CATSSGRDRTRLTGYTF
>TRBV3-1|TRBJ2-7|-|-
TGTGCCAGCAGCCGATTCACATACGGGAGTAGGTACGAGCAGTGCTTC
CASSRFTYGSRYEQCF
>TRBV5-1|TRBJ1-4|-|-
TGCGCCAGCAGCTTGATGGACAGTGGAGAAAAACTGTTTTTT
CASSLMDSGEKLFF
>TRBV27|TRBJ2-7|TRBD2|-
TGTGCCAGCAGTTCCCTAGCGGGAGTAACTTACGAGCAGTACTTC
CASSSLAGVTYEQYF
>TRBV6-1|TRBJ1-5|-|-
TGTGCCAGCAGTGAGTGGCAGTTAAATCAGCCCCAGCATTTT
CASSEWQLNQPQHF
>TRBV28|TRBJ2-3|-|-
TGTGCCAGCAGCATGCCGAACCTTCCTAGGGATACGCAGTATTTT
CASSMPNLPRDTQYF
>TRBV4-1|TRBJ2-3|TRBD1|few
TGCGCCAGCAGCCACGACAGGGGCTTCTCCACTAGCACAGATACGCAGTATTTT
CASSHDRGFSTSTDTQYF
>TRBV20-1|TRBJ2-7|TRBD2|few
TGCAGTGCTAGGGGGGAGGGCGGGTCGGTATACGAGCAGTACTTC
CSARGEGGSVYEQYF
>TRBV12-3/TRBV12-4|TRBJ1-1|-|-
TGTGCCAGCAGGGGGTCTAGAGACATGAACACTGAAGCTTTCTTT
CASRGSRDMNTEAFF
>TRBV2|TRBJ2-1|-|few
TGTGCCAGCAGACTGGACATGTACAATGAGCAGTTCTTC
CASRLDMYNEQFF
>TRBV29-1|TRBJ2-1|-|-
TGCAGCGTTTTAACGAGATACTACAATGAGCAGTTCTTC
CSVLTRYYNEQFF
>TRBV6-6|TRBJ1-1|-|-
TGTGCCAGCAGCCGGGACACCGGAGGGTTTGAAGCTTTCTTT
CASSRDTGGFEAFF
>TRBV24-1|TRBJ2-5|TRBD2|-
TGTGCCACCAGTGATTTGGGGGAGGCGGGGGGAGAGACCCAGTACTTC
CATSDLGEAGGETQYF
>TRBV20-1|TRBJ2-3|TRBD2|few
TGCAGTGGGATTCGACTAGCGGGAGGGGCAGATACGCAGTATTTT
CSGIRLAGGADTQYF
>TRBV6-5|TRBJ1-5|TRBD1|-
TGTGCCAGCAGTTCCCAACGCACAGGGGTTTCTCAGCCCCAGCATTTT
CASSSQRTGVSQPQHF
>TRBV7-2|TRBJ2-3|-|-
TGTGCCAGCAGCTTAGTGGGTTCTGGCACAGGGACGATCTATACGCAGTATTTT
CASSLVGSGTGTIYTQYF
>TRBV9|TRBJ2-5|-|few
TGTGCCAGCAGCGTAGCTGGACAAGAGGGGAGGGAGACCCAGTACTTC
CASSVAGQEGRETQYF
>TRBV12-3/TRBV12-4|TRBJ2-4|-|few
TGTGCCAGCAGTTTATTCGTTAGCGGCGCTAAAAACATTCAGTACTTC
CASSLFVSGAKNIQYF
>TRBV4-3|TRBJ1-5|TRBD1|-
TGCGCCAGCAGCCAAGGACAGGGAAGTCAGCCCCAGCATTTT
CASSQGQGSQPQHF
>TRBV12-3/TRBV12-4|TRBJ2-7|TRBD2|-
TGTGCCAGCAGTTTAGCGCTAGCGGGGAACTACGAGCAGTACTTC
CASSLALAGNYEQYF
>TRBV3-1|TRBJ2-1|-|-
TGTGCCAGCAGCCAAGAAGGGGGGCTTTGGCATGAGCAGTTCTTC
CASSQEGGLWHEQFF
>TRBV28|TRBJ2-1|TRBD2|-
TGTGCCAGCCGACAGAGCGGGAACAATGAGCAGTTCTTC
CASRQSGNNEQFF
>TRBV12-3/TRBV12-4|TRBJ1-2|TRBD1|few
TGTGCCAGCAGTCTCGGGACAGGGGTGGGGGGCTACACCTTC
CASSLGTGVGGYTF
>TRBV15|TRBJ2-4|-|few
TGTGCCACCGAACTATTCGGTTCTCCAAAAAACATTCAGTACTTC
CATELFGSPKNIQYF
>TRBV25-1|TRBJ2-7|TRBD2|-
TGTGCCAGCAGTGATAGAGCGGGAGATCCGATTTACGAGCAGTACTTC
CASSDRAGDPIYEQYF
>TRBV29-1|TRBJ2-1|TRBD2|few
TGCAGCGTTGAAGAGCCCCGAGCGGGATTATACAATGAGCAGTTCTTC
CSVEEPRAGLYNEQFF
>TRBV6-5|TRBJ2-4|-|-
TGTGCCAGCAAGTCAAGCGGAGTAGCCAAAAACATTCAGTACTTC
CASKSSGVAKNIQYF
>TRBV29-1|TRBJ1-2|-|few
TGCAGCGTTGAGGTCGGAGGCTACACCTTC
CSVEVGGYTF
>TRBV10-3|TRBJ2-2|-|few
TGTGCCATCACCAGGGGCGGGGAGCTGTTTTTT
CAITRGGELFF
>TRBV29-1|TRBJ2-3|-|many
TGCAGCGGGAGAGGGGGAGATACGCAGTATTTT
CSGRGGDTQYF
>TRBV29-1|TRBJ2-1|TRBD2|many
TGCAGCGCTGGACTAGCGGGAGGGGAGGGGGAGTTCTTC
CSAGLAGGEGEFF
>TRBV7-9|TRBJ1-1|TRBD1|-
TGTGCCAGCACCCCACCAGGGGGCCTCCCTGAAGCTTTCTTT
CASTPPGGLPEAFF
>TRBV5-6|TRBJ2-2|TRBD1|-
TGTGCCAGCAGCCAAACCCGGACAGGGGGGGAGCTGTTTTTT
CASSQTRTGGELFF